One sample yielded the 18 T cell receptor beta chains listed below, sequenced in a study of cytomegalovirus exposure and HLA in healthy donors. The PCR made use of 60 Vbeta and 13 Jbeta primers. The repertoire was sequenced with immunoSEQ multiplex PCR; TCRdb's copy has only in-frame clones and lacks some. The table records 90,000 to 100,000 clones, about 80% of them present only once. Sequencing was performed on PBMCs. These receptors were taken from a man between 35 and 55 years old in good health and CMV-seronegative.

This chain links TRBV9 with TRBJ1-6, with D hard to call. From germline, CDR1 is SGDLS and CDR2 YYNGEE. This CDR3 has 17 amino acids. Between the trimmed V and J ends, which lost 4 bases and 0 bases, there was a span of 14 bases. The CDR3 nucleotides read TGTGCCAGCAGCCCTCGAGAGGGTTACTCCTATAATTCACCCCTCCACTTT. It is translated as CASSPREGYSYNSPLHF.

The chain employs TRBV9 and TRBJ2-7; unclear D gene. The germline CDR1 and CDR2 sequences are SGDLS and YYNGEE. CDR3 length: 14 residues. Trimming took 1 base from V and 5 from J, leaving 13 bases between them. CDR3 coding DNA: TGTGCCAGCAGCGTATATCCTAGTCTCGACGAGCAGTACTTC. Translating it yields CASSVYPSLDEQYF.

This clone has only a few counts. The chain links TRBV27 to TRBJ1-2; a possible D gene is TRBD1 (6 bases). Trimming left V 4 bases short and J 8 bases short, with 20 bases between. Germline CDR1 and CDR2: MNHEY and SMNVEV (reference sequence). This CDR3 is 15 amino acids long. In DNA form, the CDR3 reads TGTGCCAGCAGTTCGACTTACGGGGGGCGATGGGGCTACACCTTC. Protein: CASSSTYGGRWGYTF.

The rearrangement uses TRBV7-9 and TRBJ2-7, with 9 bases aligning to TRBD2. CDR3 length: 14 residues. The germline CDR1 and CDR2 sequences are SEHNR and FQNEAQ (reference sequence). V lost 11 bases and J lost 2; bases outside the gene matches: 10. CDR3 coding DNA: TGTGCCGGCGGGGGGGGGCAGGCCCCCTACGAGCAGTACTTC. Its protein is CAGGGGQAPYEQYF.

V and J are TRBV4-1 and TRBJ1-3; D is perhaps TRBD1 (6 bases). The V and J ends lost 2 bases and 3 bases respectively, with 17 bases between them. The CDR3 runs 17 residues. From germline, CDR1 is MGHRA and CDR2 YSYEKL. The DNA of the CDR3 is TGCGCCAGCAGCCAACCCCAACGGGGGGCAAGTGGAAACACCATATATTTT. Translated: CASSQPQRGASGNTIYF.

This chain joins TRBV4-1 and TRBJ1-1; 7 bases agree with TRBD1. The CDR3 spans 14 residues. Trimming cost V 6 bases and J 2 bases; bases outside gene matches: 6. From germline, CDR1 is MGHRA and CDR2 YSYEKL. CDR3 residues: CASRGQLKNTEAFF. The CDR3 nucleotides read TGCGCCAGCAGGGGACAGTTAAAAAACACTGAAGCTTTCTTT.

This chain connects TRBV6-1 to TRBJ1-5, with D tentatively TRBD1 (6 bases). The CDR3 runs 15 residues. Germline V CDR1 and CDR2: MNHNS, SASEGT. Trimming removed 1 base at V and 6 bases at J, with 13 bases between. CDR3 in amino acids: CASSEVRGGRQPQHF. The DNA of the CDR3 is TGTGCCAGCAGTGAAGTCAGGGGTGGACGTCAGCCCCAGCATTTT.

This sequence joins TRBV14 and TRBJ2-5, with D possibly being TRBD1 (5 bases). Between the trimmed V and J ends, which lost 1 base and 5 bases, there was a span of 17 bases. The CDR3 runs 16 residues. Germline CDR1 reads SGHDN; CDR2 reads FVKESK. DNA of the CDR3: TGTGCCAGCAGCCAAGGGGGCGGCCGCATGCGGGAGACCCAGTACTTC. Residues: CASSQGGGRMRETQYF.

The V gene is TRBV7-2, the J gene TRBJ2-7; D uncertain. Germline V gene lookup returns CDR1 SGHTA and CDR2 FQGNSA. The CDR3 extends over 11 amino acids. V gave up 0 bases and J gave up 6 bases, with 3 bases separating them. As DNA, the CDR3 is TGTGCCAGCAGCTTAGCGGCCGAGCAGTACTTC. This codes for CASSLAAEQYF.

V gene TRBV9 combines with J gene TRBJ1-2; 9 bases line up with TRBD1. Trimming took 3 bases from V and 8 from J; bases not matched to a gene: 5. CDR3 length: 13 amino acids. Germline assignment: CDR1 SGDLS and CDR2 YYNGEE. CDR3 nucleotides: TGTGCCAGCAGCGCCGGGACAGGGTACGGCTACACCTTC. It translates to CASSAGTGYGYTF.

This clone is a singleton in its sample. V and J are TRBV11-2 and TRBJ2-3, with TRBD2 matching over 9 bases. J lost 4 bases, V lost 4 bases, and 9 bases had no gene match. Per germline, CDR1 SGHAT and CDR2 FQNNGV. The CDR3 spans 16 residues. CDR3 in DNA: TGTGCCAGCAGCTGGGGTAGCGGGAGTACCGCAGATACGCAGTATTTT. It yields the protein CASSWGSGSTADTQYF.

The gene calls are TRBV27 and TRBJ2-5; tentative D call: TRBD1 (6 bases). The CDR3 is 12 amino acids. The V end lost 5 bases, the J end lost 5 bases, and 9 bases lay between the germline ends. Germline V gives CDR1 MNHEY, CDR2 SMNVEV (reference sequence). The CDR3 sequence: CASSVDRETQYF. CDR3 DNA: TGTGCCAGCAGTGTCGACAGGGAGACCCAGTACTTC.

The V gene is TRBV29-1, the J gene TRBJ2-7; D is undetermined. V lost 0 bases and J lost 6, with 12 bases in between. Germline V CDR1 and CDR2: SQVTM, ANQGSEA. This CDR3 is built from 13 residues. As DNA, the CDR3 is TGCAGCGTTGAAGATGAAAGAACTATCGAGCAGTACTTC. This gives the protein CSVEDERTIEQYF.

This chain connects TRBV2 to TRBJ1-2; D gene unclear. CDR3 length: 17 residues. CDR1 and CDR2 from the germline V gene are SNHLY and FYNNEI. The V end was cut by 6 bases, the J end by 2 bases, with 22 bases between. Here the CDR3 DNA reads TGTGCCAGCAGGGAACCGTCGAAAATGGCCCAAAACTATGGCTACACCTTC. Encoded protein: CASREPSKMAQNYGYTF.

This clone was seen a single time. The rearrangement joins TRBV9 to TRBJ2-7; tentative D call: TRBD2 (6 bases). The CDR3 is 15 amino acids. V lost 5 bases, J lost 1 base, and 16 bases lay in between. Per germline, CDR1 SGDLS and CDR2 YYNGEE. The CDR3 loop is CASRRGISDSYEQYF. The CDR3 nucleotides read TGTGCCAGCAGACGCGGGATCTCTGATTCCTACGAGCAGTACTTC.

J is TRBJ2-5 and V is TRBV27; 11 bases are shared with TRBD2. The germline CDR1 and CDR2 sequences are MNHEY and SMNVEV (reference sequence). V shed 5 bases and J 3 bases; nucleotides not matched to a gene: 8. This CDR3 has 16 residues. The CDR3 reads CASSTYGTSGEETQYF. In DNA, the CDR3 is TGTGCCAGCAGTACCTACGGGACTAGCGGAGAAGAGACCCAGTACTTC.

The J gene is TRBJ2-7, the V gene TRBV11-2; D remains unclear. Germline CDR1 SGHAT, CDR2 FQNNGV. With 0 bases removed from V and 0 bases from J, the gap between germline ends came to 6 bases. There are 14 residues in the CDR3. CDR3 coding DNA: TGTGCCAGCAGCTTAGACGTTAGCTCCTACGAGCAGTACTTC. This sequence encodes CASSLDVSSYEQYF. Using reference TRBV11-2 and TRBJ2-7 for the parts outside the CDR3, the full variable domain is EAGVAQSPRYKIIEKRQSVAFWCNPISGHATLYWYQQILGQGPKLLIQFQNNGVVDDSQLPKDRFSAERLKGVDSTLKIQPAKLEDSAVYLCASSLDVSSYEQYFGPGTRLTVT.

This sequence joins TRBV30 and TRBJ2-2; D uncertain. Trimming cost V 0 bases and J 5 bases, with 7 bases left between them. Germline-derived CDR1 and CDR2 are GTSNPN and SVGIG (reference sequence). This CDR3 has 13 residues. CDR3 loop: CAWSVLRTGELFF. Here the CDR3 DNA reads TGTGCCTGGAGTGTACTCCGTACCGGGGAGCTGTTTTTT.